This TCR beta chain is from a study of CD8+ T cells in alopecia areata. About the research overall: Tofacitinib continued for 6 to 18 months and was then withheld for 6 months.

Reverse transcription of extracted RNA yielded cDNA, which provided the sequencing template. The table came from immunoSEQ multiplex PCR; TCRdb's copy has only in-frame clones and leaves some out. The sample yields hundreds of thousands of clones, under 70% seen once. About this clone itself: Its antigen is currently unknown. Other nucleotide sequences from this sample produce the same CDR3.

The CDR3 is 11 residues long. Germline CDR1 SEHNR, CDR2 FQNEAQ (reference sequence). V gave up 4 bases and J gave up 8 bases; unmatched junction bases: 0. Study-level findings and limits: Unlike in mice, where it was clearer, TCR sharing across patients was less clear, possibly HLA-related. Relative to normal scalp, lesional scalp, especially alopecia totalis/universalis, showed higher clonality.

Alopecia areata patients gave lesional scalp punch biopsies and peripheral blood samples. The sequence derives from a human donor with alopecia areata. Specimen: CD4+ T cells sorted from blood, collected at week 0. The chain carries TRBV7-9 and TRBJ1-1, with 8 bases fitting TRBD1. In DNA form, the CDR3 reads TGTGCCAGCAGCTCAGGGGGCGAAGCTTTCTTT. It encodes CASSSGGEAFF. The variable domain in full, with the rest retrieved from reference TRBV7-9 and TRBJ1-1, is DTGVSQNPRHKITKRGQNVTFRCDPISEHNRLYWYRQTLGQGPEFLTYFQNEAQLEKSRLLSDRFSAERPKGSFSTLEIQRTEQGDSAMYLCASSSGGEAFFGQGTRLTVV.